The rows below give T cell receptor beta chains drawn from one sample of a study of CD4 T cells in relation to SARS-CoV-2 and coronaviruses. Assay used: immunoSEQ multiplex PCR; TCRdb lists only in-frame clones, some missing. Altogether roughly 20,000 clones are present, less than 70% being singletons, with the ten largest covering approximately 10%. What these receptors recognize is not known. The sequencing sample was made of CD4+ T cells from PBMCs, cultured in vitro. The receptors stem from a human donor in good health. CDR3s include the opening cysteine and the closing phenylalanine or tryptophan. The D gene is left open where the match is weak. The size field is filled for only some rows; it gives once, few, many or a size class.

v_gene: TRBV5-1
j_gene: TRBJ1-1
d_gene: TRBD1
abundance: NA
len: 14
CDR3nt: TGCGCCAGCAGCCCCACCACAGGGGGAACTGAAGCTTTCTTT
CDR3aa: CASSPTTGGTEAFF

v_gene: TRBV6-5
j_gene: TRBJ1-3
d_gene: NA
abundance: NA
len: 15
CDR3nt: TGTGCCAGCAGTCCCTCAGGGGTCTCTGGAAACACCATATATTTT
CDR3aa: CASSPSGVSGNTIYF

v_gene: TRBV7-6
j_gene: TRBJ2-3
d_gene: TRBD2
abundance: NA
len: 19
CDR3nt: TGTGCCAGCAGCTTAGCCGGGGCTAGCGGGGCTATATCTTCAGATACGCAGTATTTT
CDR3aa: CASSLAGASGAISSDTQYF

v_gene: TRBV4-2
j_gene: TRBJ1-5
d_gene: NA
abundance: NA
len: 13
CDR3nt: TGTGCCAGCAGCCAAGATCAGCTTCAGCCCCAGCATTTT
CDR3aa: CASSQDQLQPQHF

v_gene: TRBV18
j_gene: TRBJ1-1
d_gene: NA
abundance: few
len: 14
CDR3nt: TGTGCCAGCTCCCAAGAGAGTATGAACACTGAAGCTTTCTTT
CDR3aa: CASSQESMNTEAFF

v_gene: TRBV7-2
j_gene: TRBJ2-5
d_gene: NA
abundance: NA
len: 14
CDR3nt: TGTGCCAGCAGTCCCGGCAACAGGGTGAAGACCCAGTACTTC
CDR3aa: CASSPGNRVKTQYF

v_gene: TRBV25-1
j_gene: TRBJ1-4
d_gene: TRBD1
abundance: NA
len: 14
CDR3nt: TGTGCCAGCAGGGAGACAGGGGGCTCGGAAAAACTGTTTTTT
CDR3aa: CASRETGGSEKLFF

v_gene: TRBV19
j_gene: TRBJ2-2
d_gene: NA
abundance: few
len: 15
CDR3nt: TGTGCCAGTAGTGCCGCTGACAGTTCCCCCGGGGAGCTGTTTTTT
CDR3aa: CASSAADSSPGELFF

v_gene: TRBV5-4
j_gene: TRBJ2-6
d_gene: NA
abundance: NA
len: 15
CDR3nt: TGTGCCAGCAGCTTGGGGACGTCTGGGGCCAACGTCCTGACTTTC
CDR3aa: CASSLGTSGANVLTF

v_gene: TRBV29-1
j_gene: TRBJ2-3
d_gene: NA
abundance: NA
len: 15
CDR3nt: TGCAGCGTTGAAATCTCCGGGGTAGGGACAGATACGCAGTATTTT
CDR3aa: CSVEISGVGTDTQYF

v_gene: TRBV2
j_gene: TRBJ2-2
d_gene: NA
abundance: NA
len: 13
CDR3nt: TGTGCCAGCAGTGGAGAGAACACCGGGGAGCTGTTTTTT
CDR3aa: CASSGENTGELFF

v_gene: TRBV30
j_gene: TRBJ2-7
d_gene: NA
abundance: NA
len: 14
CDR3nt: TGTGCCGTGACCTTGGGGCCGGCCCTTCCCGAGCAGTACTTC
CDR3aa: CAVTLGPALPEQYF

v_gene: TRBV5-1
j_gene: TRBJ2-1
d_gene: NA
abundance: once
len: 14
CDR3nt: TGCGCCAGCAGCTTGTGGACTTCCCCCAATGAGCAGTTCTTC
CDR3aa: CASSLWTSPNEQFF

v_gene: TRBV5-4
j_gene: TRBJ2-3
d_gene: TRBD2
abundance: once
len: 18
CDR3nt: TGTGCCAGCAGCTTGGGACTAGCGGGAGTTCCGGCAAGGGATACGCAGTATTTT
CDR3aa: CASSLGLAGVPARDTQYF

v_gene: TRBV7-8
j_gene: TRBJ1-5
d_gene: NA
abundance: NA
len: 15
CDR3nt: TGTGCCAGCAGCTTGAGTGTGCTGGTAAATCAGCCCCAGCATTTT
CDR3aa: CASSLSVLVNQPQHF

v_gene: TRBV5-1
j_gene: TRBJ2-7
d_gene: NA
abundance: NA
len: 13
CDR3nt: TGCGCCAGCAGCCCCCTGGGGCCCTACGAGCAGTACTTC
CDR3aa: CASSPLGPYEQYF

v_gene: TRBV5-1
j_gene: TRBJ2-5
d_gene: TRBD2
abundance: once
len: 18
CDR3nt: TGCGCCAGCAGCTTCCCCCGGGAGGCACCTGCCCAGGATGAGACCCAGTACTTC
CDR3aa: CASSFPREAPAQDETQYF

v_gene: TRBV18
j_gene: TRBJ1-1
d_gene: NA
abundance: NA
len: 13
CDR3nt: TGTGCCAGCTCACCAGGACTAAACACTGAAGCTTTCTTT
CDR3aa: CASSPGLNTEAFF